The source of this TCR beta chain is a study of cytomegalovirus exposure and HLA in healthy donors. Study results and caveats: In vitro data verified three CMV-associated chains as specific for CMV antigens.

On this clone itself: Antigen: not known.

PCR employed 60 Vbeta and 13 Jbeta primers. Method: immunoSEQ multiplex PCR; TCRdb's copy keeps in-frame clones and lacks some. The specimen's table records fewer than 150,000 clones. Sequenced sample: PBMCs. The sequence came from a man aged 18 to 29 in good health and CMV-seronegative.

The CDR3 protein is CAISHSLREGPPFEQYF. DNA of the CDR3: TGTGCCATCAGTCACTCGTTGCGGGAGGGCCCTCCGTTCGAGCAGTACTTC. The chain recombines TRBV10-3 with TRBJ2-7; 9 nucleotides line up with TRBD2. The CDR3 totals 17 residues. V lost 5 bases and J lost 6; bases outside the gene matches: 17. Per germline, CDR1 ENHRY and CDR2 SYGVKD.